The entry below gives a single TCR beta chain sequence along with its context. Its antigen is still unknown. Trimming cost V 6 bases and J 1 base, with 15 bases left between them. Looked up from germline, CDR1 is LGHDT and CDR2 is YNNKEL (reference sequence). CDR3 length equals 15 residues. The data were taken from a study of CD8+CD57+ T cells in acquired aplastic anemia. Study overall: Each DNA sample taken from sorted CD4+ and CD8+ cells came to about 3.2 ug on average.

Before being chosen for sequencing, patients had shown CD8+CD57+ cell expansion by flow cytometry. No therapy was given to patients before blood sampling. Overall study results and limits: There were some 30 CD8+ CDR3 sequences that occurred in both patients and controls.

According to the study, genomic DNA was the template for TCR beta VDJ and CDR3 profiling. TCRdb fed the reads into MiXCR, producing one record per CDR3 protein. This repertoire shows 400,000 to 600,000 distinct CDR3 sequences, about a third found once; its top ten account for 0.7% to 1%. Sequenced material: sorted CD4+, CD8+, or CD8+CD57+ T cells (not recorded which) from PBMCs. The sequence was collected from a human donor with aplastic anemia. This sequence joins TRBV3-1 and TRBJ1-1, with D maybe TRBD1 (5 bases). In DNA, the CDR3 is TGTGCCAGCAGTCTTATTTGGGGCCAGAACACTGAAGCTTTCTTT. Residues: CASSLIWGQNTEAFF.